This T cell receptor beta chain came from a study of blood T cell repertoires in COVID-19 (dated by TCRdb to 2019 to 2021). Notes on the research overall: Samples covering the acute and convalescent phases of COVID-19 were provided by collaborators in the United States, Italy and Spain. The material from the prospective study consisted of cDNA or gDNA derived from T cells, B-cell-depleted T cells, or PBMCs. Subjects who had been exposed to COVID-19, were actively infected with it, or had recovered from it provided the deeply sampled blood TCRbeta repertoires that made up the dataset. The repertoires were released in a freely available public database intended as a resource for research on the immune response to SARS-CoV-2. Samples came from the ongoing ImmuneRACE study (first 160 participants) plus 1,254 subjects from 6 global collaborators. Nearly every sample came with metadata listing a de-identified subject ID, COVID-19 status, age in years and sex. HLA class I and class II types, where available, came from metadata supplied by the sample provider rather than from assay-based typing.

The study at large found these results: The amount of clinical and demographic metadata varied by source and participant and was provided uncurated.

Per the germline V gene, MDHEN is the CDR1 and SYDVKM is the CDR2. Trimming takes 4 bases from V and 4 bases from J, and the germline ends sit 16 bases apart. The cysteine opens and the phenylalanine closes a CDR3 of 15 amino acids. Here the CDR3 DNA is all that survives: 45 bases in frame from base 1. Remarks on this clone: Its antigen remains unidentified. Per-base quality was not reported, and no clone a single base away is much larger than it.

TCRbeta CDR3 regions were amplified from genomic DNA by means of the immunoSEQ Assay, a bias-controlled multiplex PCR. The original methods were these. The number of nucleated cells in each sample was estimated by amplification of reference gene primers within the assay. To quantify the absolute abundance of each unique TCRbeta CDR3 rearrangement, sequence reads were collapsed and filtered. For each sample, productive Simpson clonality was calculated as the square root of Simpson's diversity index across productive rearrangements. TCRdb took over this immuneACCESS table, retaining in-frame rearrangements with V and J assigned. Such tables are incomplete; in checked studies, under half of the missing clones stem from an unresolved V gene, and the remainder is unexplained. V, J and clone size are taken as reported in that table, and D and trimming were inferred from the DNA itself. For this sample the table gives about 210,000 clones, of which about 91% were detected only once. The top ten constitute about 5% of the sample.

Each collaborating institution followed its own protocols to collect whole blood in K2EDTA tubes. For TCRbeta analysis, collaborator samples were shipped as frozen whole blood, as isolated PBMCs, or as DNA extracted from either sample type. The sequence was collected from a woman in her thirties or forties with acute or convalescent COVID-19. Recombination connected TRBV28 to TRBJ1-2; the D gene is unclear. Sample: peripheral blood. CDR3 loop: CASSSSGEGFYGYTF. The sequenced DNA: TGTGCCAGCAGTTCCTCTGGCGAGGGTTTCTATGGCTACACCTTC.